This TCR beta chain was observed in a study of blood T cell repertoires in COVID-19. Background on the study: Sample material is recorded as cDNA or gDNA derived from T cells, B-cell-depleted T cells, or PBMCs.

Sequenced by immunoSEQ multiplex PCR; TCRdb stores in-frame clones only, minus some. The top ten clones hold around 40% of a sample with 30,000 to 35,000 clones, around 84% of them seen once. The CDR3 extends over 15 amino acids. Germline V CDR1 and CDR2: SGHVS, FNYEAQ. V gave up 1 base and J gave up 5 bases, with 14 bases separating them. This TCR was sampled from an elderly man with acute or convalescent COVID-19. The chain joins TRBV7-6 to TRBJ2-5, with D possibly TRBD1 on 6 matching bases. The specimen was peripheral blood. CDR3 sequence: CASSLGPGVRETQYF. In DNA form, the CDR3 reads TGTGCCAGCAGCTTAGGGCCAGGGGTTAGGGAGACCCAGTACTTC.